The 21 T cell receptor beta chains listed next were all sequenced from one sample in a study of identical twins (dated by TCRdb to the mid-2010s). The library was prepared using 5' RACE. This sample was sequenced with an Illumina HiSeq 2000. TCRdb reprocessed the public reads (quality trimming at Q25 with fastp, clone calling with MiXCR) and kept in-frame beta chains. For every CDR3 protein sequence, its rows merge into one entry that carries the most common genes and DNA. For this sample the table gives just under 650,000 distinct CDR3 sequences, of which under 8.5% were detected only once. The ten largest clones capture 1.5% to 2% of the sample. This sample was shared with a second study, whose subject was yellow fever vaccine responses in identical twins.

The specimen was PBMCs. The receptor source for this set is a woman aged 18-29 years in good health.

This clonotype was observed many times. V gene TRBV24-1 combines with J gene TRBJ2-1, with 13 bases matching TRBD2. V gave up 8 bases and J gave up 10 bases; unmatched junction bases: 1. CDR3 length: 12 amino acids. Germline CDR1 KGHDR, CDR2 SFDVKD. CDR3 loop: CATKLAGGEQFF. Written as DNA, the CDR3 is TGTGCCACCAAACTAGCGGGAGGGGAGCAGTTCTTC.

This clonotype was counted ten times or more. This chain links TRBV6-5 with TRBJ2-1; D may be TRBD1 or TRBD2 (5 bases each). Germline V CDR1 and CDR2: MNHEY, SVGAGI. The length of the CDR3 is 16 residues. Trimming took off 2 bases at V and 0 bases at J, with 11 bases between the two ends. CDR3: CASSYLAGSSYNEQFF. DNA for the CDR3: TGTGCCAGCAGTTACCTTGCAGGGAGCTCCTACAATGAGCAGTTCTTC.

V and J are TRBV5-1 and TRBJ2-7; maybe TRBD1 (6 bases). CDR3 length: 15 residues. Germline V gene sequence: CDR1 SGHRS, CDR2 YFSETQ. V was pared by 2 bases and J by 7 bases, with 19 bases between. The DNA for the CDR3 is TGCGCCAGCAGCTTAGGGGGATCACTGGTTGGGGAGCAGTACTTC. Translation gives CASSLGGSLVGEQYF. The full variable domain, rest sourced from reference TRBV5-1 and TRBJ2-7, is KAGVTQTPRYLIKTRGQQVTLSCSPISGHRSVSWYQQTPGQGLQFLFEYFSETQRNKGNFPGRFSGRQFSNSRSEMNVSTLELGDSALYLCASSLGGSLVGEQYFGPGTRLTVT.

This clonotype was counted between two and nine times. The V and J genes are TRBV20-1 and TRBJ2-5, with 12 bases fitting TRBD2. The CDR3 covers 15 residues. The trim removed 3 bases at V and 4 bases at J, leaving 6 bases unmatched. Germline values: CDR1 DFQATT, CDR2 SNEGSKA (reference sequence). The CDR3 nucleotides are TGCAGTGCTAGCCCGGGACTAGCGGGCTCAGAGACCCAGTACTTC. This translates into CSASPGLAGSETQYF.

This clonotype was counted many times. CDR3 coding DNA: TGTGCCAGTAATTCCGCGGCGGATACGCAGTATTTT. This gives the protein CASNSAADTQYF. This chain joins TRBV5-6 and TRBJ2-3, with D hard to call. This CDR3 comprises 12 residues. Germline values: CDR1 SGHDT, CDR2 YYEEEE. Trimming cost V 8 bases and J 6 bases, with 13 bases left between them.

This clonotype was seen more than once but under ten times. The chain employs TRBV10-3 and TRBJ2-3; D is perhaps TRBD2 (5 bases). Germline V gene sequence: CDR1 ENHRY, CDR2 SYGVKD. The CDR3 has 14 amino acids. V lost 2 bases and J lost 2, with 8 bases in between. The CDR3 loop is CAISEGGSTDTQYF. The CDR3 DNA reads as TGTGCCATCAGTGAGGGAGGATCCACAGATACGCAGTATTTT.

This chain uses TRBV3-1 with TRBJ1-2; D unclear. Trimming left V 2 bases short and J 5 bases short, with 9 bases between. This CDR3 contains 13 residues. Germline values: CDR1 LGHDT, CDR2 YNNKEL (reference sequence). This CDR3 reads CASSQLGNYGYTF. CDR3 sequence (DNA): TGTGCCAGCAGCCAATTGGGGAATTATGGCTACACCTTC.

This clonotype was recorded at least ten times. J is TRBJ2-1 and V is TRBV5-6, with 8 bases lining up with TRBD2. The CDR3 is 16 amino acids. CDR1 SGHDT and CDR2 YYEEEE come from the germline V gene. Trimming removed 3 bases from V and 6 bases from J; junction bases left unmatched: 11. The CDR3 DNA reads TGTGCCAGCAGCTACCTCGGGACTAGTATTCGCAATGAGCAGTTCTTC. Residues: CASSYLGTSIRNEQFF.

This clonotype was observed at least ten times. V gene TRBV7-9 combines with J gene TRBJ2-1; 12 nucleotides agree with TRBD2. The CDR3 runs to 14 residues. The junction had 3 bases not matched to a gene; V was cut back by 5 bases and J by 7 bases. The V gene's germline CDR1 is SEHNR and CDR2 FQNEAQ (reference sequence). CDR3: CASSPSGRVNEQFF. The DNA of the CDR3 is TGTGCCAGCAGCCCTAGCGGGAGGGTTAATGAGCAGTTCTTC.

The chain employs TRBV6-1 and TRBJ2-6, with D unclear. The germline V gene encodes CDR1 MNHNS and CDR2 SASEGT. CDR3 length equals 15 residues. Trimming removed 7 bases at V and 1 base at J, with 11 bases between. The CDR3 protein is CASTPTRSGANVLTF. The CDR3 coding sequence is TGTGCCAGCACCCCCACAAGGTCTGGGGCCAACGTCCTGACTTTC.

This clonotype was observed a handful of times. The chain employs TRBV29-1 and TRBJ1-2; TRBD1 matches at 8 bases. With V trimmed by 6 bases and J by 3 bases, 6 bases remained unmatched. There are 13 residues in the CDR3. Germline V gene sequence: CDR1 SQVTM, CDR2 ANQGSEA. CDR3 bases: TGCAGCGTGGCAGGGGGCGCGGACTATGGCTACACCTTC. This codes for CSVAGGADYGYTF.

The CDR3 nucleotides are TGCAGTGCTAGAGACGGCCTGGGGGCTGAAGCTTTCTTT. This encodes CSARDGLGAEAFF. The chain carries TRBV20-1 and TRBJ1-1, with a weak D call TRBD1 (5 bases). Germline assignment: CDR1 DFQATT and CDR2 SNEGSKA (reference sequence). V was cut by 0 bases and J by 6 bases, with 11 bases left in between. This CDR3 is built from 13 residues.

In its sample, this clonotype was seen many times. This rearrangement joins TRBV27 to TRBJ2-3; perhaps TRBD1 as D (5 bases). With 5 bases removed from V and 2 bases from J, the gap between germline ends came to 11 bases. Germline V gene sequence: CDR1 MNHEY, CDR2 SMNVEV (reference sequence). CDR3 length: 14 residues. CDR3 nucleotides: TGTGCCAGCAGTAGGGGTCCCTTCACAGATACGCAGTATTTT. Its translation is CASSRGPFTDTQYF.

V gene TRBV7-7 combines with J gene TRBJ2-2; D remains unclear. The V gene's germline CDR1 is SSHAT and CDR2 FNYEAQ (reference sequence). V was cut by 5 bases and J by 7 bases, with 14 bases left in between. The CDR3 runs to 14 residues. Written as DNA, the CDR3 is TGTGCCAGCAGCCCCACCTCGGGTTTCGGGGAGCTGTTTTTT. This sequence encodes CASSPTSGFGELFF.

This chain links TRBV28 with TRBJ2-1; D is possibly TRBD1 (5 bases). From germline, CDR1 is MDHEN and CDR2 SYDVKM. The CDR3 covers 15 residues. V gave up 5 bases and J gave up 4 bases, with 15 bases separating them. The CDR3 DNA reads TGTGCCAGCAGTCCCGGACATGCCCTTTACAATGAGCAGTTCTTC. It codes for CASSPGHALYNEQFF.

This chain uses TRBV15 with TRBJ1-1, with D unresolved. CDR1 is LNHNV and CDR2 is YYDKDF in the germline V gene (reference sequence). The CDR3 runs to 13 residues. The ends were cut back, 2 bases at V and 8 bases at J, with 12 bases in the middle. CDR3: CATSRNGVMEAFF. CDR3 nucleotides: TGTGCCACCAGCAGAAATGGGGTTATGGAAGCTTTCTTT.

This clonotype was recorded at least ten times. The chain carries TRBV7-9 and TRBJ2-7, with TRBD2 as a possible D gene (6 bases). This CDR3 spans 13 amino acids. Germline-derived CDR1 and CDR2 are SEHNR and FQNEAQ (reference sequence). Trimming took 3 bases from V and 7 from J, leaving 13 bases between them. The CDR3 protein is CASSFGGSGEQYV. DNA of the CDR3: TGTGCCAGCAGCTTTGGAGGGTCTGGGGAGCAGTACGTC.

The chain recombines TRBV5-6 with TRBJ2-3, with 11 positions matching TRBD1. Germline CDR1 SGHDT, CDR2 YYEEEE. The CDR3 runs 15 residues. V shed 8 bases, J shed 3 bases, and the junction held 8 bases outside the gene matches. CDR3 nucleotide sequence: TGTGCCAGGAGCCCCGGGACAGGGGGAACAGATACGCAGTATTTT. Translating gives CARSPGTGGTDTQYF.

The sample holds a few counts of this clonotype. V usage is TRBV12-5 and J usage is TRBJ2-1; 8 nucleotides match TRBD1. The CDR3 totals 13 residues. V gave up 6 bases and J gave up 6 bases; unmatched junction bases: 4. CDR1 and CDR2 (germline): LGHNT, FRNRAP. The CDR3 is CASGIDRGNEQFF. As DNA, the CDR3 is TGTGCTAGTGGAATTGACAGGGGCAATGAGCAGTTCTTC.

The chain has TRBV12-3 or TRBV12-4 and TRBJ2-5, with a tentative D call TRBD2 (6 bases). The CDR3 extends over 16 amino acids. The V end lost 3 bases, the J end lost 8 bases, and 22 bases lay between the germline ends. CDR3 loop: CASSFGSGRSTLTQYF. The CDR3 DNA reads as TGTGCCAGCAGTTTTGGGTCGGGGAGGTCCACGTTAACCCAGTACTTC.

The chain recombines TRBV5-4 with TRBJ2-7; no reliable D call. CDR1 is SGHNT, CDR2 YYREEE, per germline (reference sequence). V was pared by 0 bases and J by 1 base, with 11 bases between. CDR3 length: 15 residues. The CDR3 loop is CASSLGGRVSYEQYF. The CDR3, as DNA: TGTGCCAGCAGCTTGGGTGGAAGAGTTTCCTACGAGCAGTACTTC.